The rows below give T cell receptor beta chains drawn from one sample of a study of T cells in Graves' hyperthyroidism and ophthalmopathy. TCRdb ran MiXCR on the multiplex PCR reads and lists one entry per CDR3 protein. The sample lists nearly 750,000 distinct CDR3 sequences; around 40% were seen once. Sequenced input: blood. These receptors were collected from a woman aged 40 to 50 with Graves' hyperthyroidism. The conserved cysteine and the conserved F or W are not part of the CDR3 here. Each record gives: V gene, J gene, clone size, CDR3 length, CDR3 protein. Clone size is stated in some rows and not others, as once, few, many or a class when expanded.

>TRBV7-9|TRBJ2-5|.|14
ASSYSTSGDYETQY
>TRBV7-6|TRBJ2-2|.|12
ASSSDGYTGEMF
>TRBV10-3|TRBJ1-3|many|12
AITRESSGNTIY
>TRBV5-1|TRBJ2-7|.|13
ASSLTGLGNYEQY
>TRBV7-9|TRBJ1-2|many|13
ASSLEKIDRDGYT
>TRBV12-3/TRBV12-4|TRBJ2-2|.|11
ASTSENTGELF
>TRBV24-1|TRBJ2-7|.|10
ATSETGNEQY
>TRBV7-9|TRBJ2-3|few|13
ASSLTPLHTDTQY
>TRBV2|TRBJ1-6|many|11
ASSPGGRGPLH
>TRBV7-2|TRBJ1-1|many|11
ASSEQEDTEAF
>TRBV29-1|TRBJ2-7|.|11
SVEDRDRAEQY
>TRBV29-1|TRBJ2-5|.|9
SVKFVGTQY
>TRBV5-4|TRBJ1-1|.|14
ASSRTGETMNAEAF
>TRBV9|TRBJ2-2|.|14
ASSVGQGINTGELF
>TRBV29-1|TRBJ2-7|many|11
SVEGTGFYEQY
>TRBV4-3|TRBJ2-7|.|14
ASSLGLAANAYEQY
>TRBV25-1|TRBJ2-7|.|13
ASSRTGGATYEQY
>TRBV25-1|TRBJ1-2|.|13
ASSLGPRGDYGYT
>TRBV6-1|TRBJ2-7|.|12
ASSARTHSYEQY
>TRBV2|TRBJ2-2|.|8
AVTSGELF
>TRBV2|TRBJ2-7|few|12
ASSVNLHHYEQY
>TRBV29-1|TRBJ2-5|many|11
SVERTVQETQY
>TRBV6-5|TRBJ2-2|.|15
ASTELAGVLNTGELF
>TRBV19|TRBJ2-2|.|14
ASSILRQGNTGELF
>TRBV7-2|TRBJ1-6|.|15
ASSITGGRTENSPLH
>TRBV20-1|TRBJ2-5|.|13
SASSVQGGQETQY
>TRBV10-3|TRBJ1-4|.|11
ATAVSRGEKLF
>TRBV15|TRBJ2-5|many|12
ATSSVDIQETQY
>TRBV7-2|TRBJ2-2|many|10
ASSLVDGELF
>TRBV20-1|TRBJ2-7|few|12
SAKDRRSSYEQY
>TRBV2|TRBJ2-3|.|13
ASRGGLAAEDTQY
>TRBV5-4|TRBJ1-1|few|11
ASSFTDNTEAF
>TRBV20-1|TRBJ2-5|many|12
SARDGTGKETQY
>TRBV9|TRBJ1-6|.|12
ASSVDGASSPLH
>TRBV10-3|TRBJ2-7|many|10
AISPGPYEQY
>TRBV7-2|TRBJ1-2|few|17
ASSRADTGTGGFNYGYT
>TRBV29-1|TRBJ1-2|.|11
SVRTGGRDGYT
>TRBV4-3|TRBJ1-1|few|14
ASTQRDRGRSTEAF
>TRBV28|TRBJ1-2|few|15
ASRRPLRQGRTQGYT
>TRBV4-3|TRBJ1-5|many|11
ASSQESGQPQH
>TRBV7-2|TRBJ1-2|once|14
ASSLVGPRGDYGYT
>TRBV7-2|TRBJ1-1|.|13
ASSHSGTGGTEAF
>TRBV7-2|TRBJ1-6|few|16
ASSQEISSVGNNSPLH
>TRBV6-5|TRBJ2-2|few|11
ASSYSFEGELF
>TRBV20-1|TRBJ1-1|.|11
SASPAPSTEAF
>TRBV9|TRBJ1-2|many|11
ASSVGGAKGYT
>TRBV20-1|TRBJ1-4|.|12
SARDRGRDEKLF